This T cell receptor beta chain was sequenced in a study of T-cell reconstitution after alpha-beta-depleted transplantation in children. Unique molecular identifiers were used in preparing the TCRbeta library. TCRdb fed the PCR reads into MiXCR, producing one record per CDR3 protein. The sample has about 360,000 distinct CDR3 sequences, less than 15% seen once. CDR3 length equals 16 residues. The V segment lost 4 bases and the J segment 2 bases; nucleotides outside the gene matches: 9. The sequence was collected from a human donor who donated a stem cell graft to a child with Fanconi anemia. The specimen was PBMCs, collected from the stem cell graft. The rearrangement uses TRBV12-3 or TRBV12-4 and TRBJ1-2, with 8 bases matching TRBD1. CDR3 DNA sequence: TGTGCCAGCAGTTCCCACCCTGGACAGGGCAACTATGGCTACACCTTC. Translated: CASSSHPGQGNYGYTF.